This T cell receptor beta chain is from a study of TIL therapy for anti-PD-1-resistant metastatic lung cancer. Study at large: Most patients had lung adenocarcinoma; several tumors were EGFR-mutant, two ALK-rearranged; half smoked currently or formerly.

The sample's time point: pre-treatment sample, taken before nivolumab and TIL therapy. This was the immunoSEQ v3 assay. Libraries were sequenced to 2 million or so read pairs (survey) or roughly 4.5-6 million (deep). Produced via immunoSEQ multiplex PCR; TCRdb's table is partial and in-frame only. The sample lists about 15,000 clones; roughly 86% were seen once. The clonotype was recovered from a person between 30 and 79 years old with non-small cell lung cancer. Sequences were derived from blood, sampled at baseline.

The CDR3 loop is CASSSGQVASYGYTF. The CDR3 nucleotides read TGTGCCAGCAGCTCGGGACAGGTTGCATCTTATGGCTACACCTTC. The chain has TRBV5-8 and TRBJ1-2, with TRBD1 matching over 8 bases. Germline V gives CDR1 SGHTS, CDR2 YDEGEE. The CDR3 is 15 amino acids. V trimming: 3 bases; J trimming: 5 bases; junction bases outside the gene matches: 9. Supplemented by reference TRBV5-8 and TRBJ1-2, the full variable domain reads EAGVTQSPTHLIKTRGQQATLRCSPISGHTSVYWYQQALGLGLQFLLWYDEGEERNRGNFPPRFSGRQFPNYSSELNVNALELEDSALYLCASSSGQVASYGYTFGSGTRLTVV.